The next 5 T cell receptor beta chains were all read from a single sample in a study of CD8+CD57+ T cells in acquired aplastic anemia. Genomic DNA, the template, was used for profiling of the TCR beta VDJ and CDR3. In TCRdb, the reads were re-called with MiXCR into one record per CDR3 protein. Altogether tens of thousands of distinct CDR3 sequences are present, around 70% being singletons, with the ten largest covering about four fifths. Previously, flow cytometry had revealed CD8+CD57+ cell expansion in the patients chosen for sequencing. Sequenced input: sorted CD4+, CD8+, or CD8+CD57+ T cells (not recorded which) from PBMCs. Source of these receptors: a human donor with aplastic anemia.

This chain joins TRBV11-1 and TRBJ2-3; 12 bases map to TRBD2. This CDR3 contains 16 residues. The V segment lost 4 bases and the J segment 2 bases; nucleotides outside the gene matches: 4. CDR1 and CDR2 from the germline V gene are SGHAT and FQDESV (reference sequence). CDR3 sequence reads: CASSSGLAGHTDTQYF. In DNA, the CDR3 is TGTGCCAGCAGCTCAGGACTAGCGGGACACACAGATACGCAGTATTTT.

This chain links TRBV5-1 with TRBJ2-1; 7 bases are a match to TRBD2. Germline V gene sequence: CDR1 SGHRS, CDR2 YFSETQ. The CDR3 spans 13 residues. Unmatched junction bases numbered 5, after V lost 5 bases and J lost 6 bases. The CDR3 bases are TGCGCCAGCAGGACTAGCATAGGCAATGAGCAGTTCTTC. It translates to CASRTSIGNEQFF.

This clonotype appeared once. The V and J genes are TRBV2 and TRBJ2-1; the D is unclear. Germline V gene sequence: CDR1 SNHLY, CDR2 FYNNEI. Trimming stripped 0 bases from V and 6 bases from J, with 18 bases between. CDR3 length equals 17 residues. CDR3: CASSEAIPTYHGNEQFF. The CDR3 DNA follows: TGTGCCAGCAGTGAAGCCATTCCTACCTACCACGGCAATGAGCAGTTCTTC.

This clonotype was seen more than once but under ten times. This chain joins TRBV2 and TRBJ1-6, with D uncertain. This CDR3 is 15 amino acids long. CDR1 and CDR2 (germline): SNHLY, FYNNEI. With 5 bases removed from V and 9 bases from J, the gap between germline ends came to 17 bases. The CDR3 loop is CASSQEANNGSPLHF. For the CDR3, the DNA is TGTGCCAGCAGTCAAGAGGCCAATAATGGTTCACCCCTCCACTTT.

V and J are TRBV2 and TRBJ2-3, with 8 bases that match TRBD1. Per germline, CDR1 SNHLY and CDR2 FYNNEI. The ends lost 7 bases at V and 2 bases at J; junction bases unmatched: 5. The CDR3 is made up of 14 amino acids. The chain's CDR3 is CASTQGALTDTQYF. CDR3 DNA sequence: TGTGCCAGCACCCAGGGGGCGCTCACAGATACGCAGTATTTT.